This is a list of T cell receptor beta chains from one sample in a study of cytomegalovirus exposure and HLA in healthy donors. Using immunoSEQ multiplex PCR, the repertoire was profiled, and TCRdb retains in-frame clones only, with some absent. The top ten hold about 5.9% of the sample, which has tens of thousands of clones, roughly 69% seen once. The sequenced sample consisted of PBMCs. The receptors come from a woman in her 30s in good health and CMV-seronegative. CDR3s include the opening cysteine and the closing phenylalanine or tryptophan. The D gene is left open where the match is weak. A row's size may be missing; if present it is once, few, many or a size class.

j_gene: TRBJ1-4; abundance: -; d_gene: -; v_gene: TRBV14; CDR3aa: CASSPRSGREKLFF; CDR3nt: TGTGCCAGCAGCCCGAGGTCAGGGCGCGAAAAACTGTTTTTT
j_gene: TRBJ2-7; abundance: -; d_gene: TRBD2; v_gene: TRBV6-1; CDR3aa: CASSDGGADEQYF; CDR3nt: TGTGCCAGCAGCGACGGGGGGGCAGACGAGCAGTACTTC
j_gene: TRBJ2-1; abundance: -; d_gene: TRBD1; v_gene: TRBV10-3; CDR3aa: CAISAGDRGASSNNEQFF; CDR3nt: TGTGCCATCAGTGCCGGGGACAGGGGAGCCAGCTCAAACAATGAGCAGTTCTTC
j_gene: TRBJ2-3; abundance: few; d_gene: -; v_gene: TRBV4-2; CDR3aa: CASSQDGQAPDTQYF; CDR3nt: TGTGCCAGCAGCCAAGATGGGCAGGCGCCGGATACGCAGTATTTT
j_gene: TRBJ1-2; abundance: -; d_gene: -; v_gene: TRBV7-2; CDR3aa: CASSPGFLINYGYTF; CDR3nt: TGTGCCAGCAGTCCAGGATTTCTCATCAACTATGGCTACACCTTC
j_gene: TRBJ2-7; abundance: few; d_gene: TRBD1; v_gene: TRBV5-1; CDR3aa: CASSRGTVFSYEQYF; CDR3nt: TGCGCCAGCAGCAGAGGGACAGTCTTTTCCTACGAGCAGTACTTC
j_gene: TRBJ2-1; abundance: -; d_gene: -; v_gene: TRBV28; CDR3aa: CASSLSGVNEQFF; CDR3nt: TGTGCCAGCAGTTTATCCGGGGTCAATGAGCAGTTCTTC
j_gene: TRBJ2-3; abundance: -; d_gene: TRBD2; v_gene: TRBV9; CDR3aa: CASSAGTSGRTSTDTQYF; CDR3nt: TGTGCCAGCAGCGCCGGGACTAGCGGGAGGACTAGCACAGATACGCAGTATTTT
j_gene: TRBJ2-7; abundance: -; d_gene: TRBD2; v_gene: TRBV9; CDR3aa: CASSVGGTSGLFEQYF; CDR3nt: TGTGCCAGCAGCGTAGGTGGGACTAGCGGTCTATTCGAGCAGTACTTC
j_gene: TRBJ2-6; abundance: -; d_gene: -; v_gene: TRBV19; CDR3aa: CASSQASTSSGANVLTF; CDR3nt: TGTGCCAGTAGTCAAGCAAGCACCTCCTCTGGGGCCAACGTCCTGACTTTC
j_gene: TRBJ1-1; abundance: -; d_gene: -; v_gene: TRBV5-1; CDR3aa: CASSRRQGPNTEAFF; CDR3nt: TGCGCCAGCAGCAGACGACAAGGCCCGAACACTGAAGCTTTCTTT
j_gene: TRBJ2-7; abundance: -; d_gene: TRBD2; v_gene: TRBV10-2; CDR3aa: CASTTGTSGLYEQYF; CDR3nt: TGCGCCAGCACCACCGGGACTAGCGGCCTCTACGAGCAGTACTTC
j_gene: TRBJ2-3; abundance: -; d_gene: TRBD1; v_gene: TRBV4-3; CDR3aa: CASSQGVFGTGGGTDTQYF; CDR3nt: TGCGCCAGCAGCCAGGGCGTTTTCGGGACAGGGGGTGGCACAGATACGCAGTATTTT
j_gene: TRBJ2-7; abundance: -; d_gene: -; v_gene: TRBV28; CDR3aa: CASSIGGGGRFYEQYF; CDR3nt: TGTGCCAGCAGTATAGGGGGGGGTGGACGATTTTACGAGCAGTACTTC
j_gene: TRBJ1-2; abundance: -; d_gene: TRBD1; v_gene: TRBV15; CDR3aa: CATSYTGQTNYGYTF; CDR3nt: TGTGCCACCAGCTACACGGGACAGACTAACTATGGCTACACCTTC
j_gene: TRBJ2-7; abundance: -; d_gene: -; v_gene: TRBV5-6; CDR3aa: CASSGGGRGPFYEQYF; CDR3nt: TGTGCCAGCAGCGGCGGGGGCAGGGGCCCGTTCTACGAGCAGTACTTC
j_gene: TRBJ1-2; abundance: few; d_gene: TRBD1; v_gene: TRBV15; CDR3aa: CATSSGTGNGYTF; CDR3nt: TGTGCCACCAGCAGTGGGACAGGGAATGGCTACACCTTC
j_gene: TRBJ1-1; abundance: few; d_gene: -; v_gene: TRBV13; CDR3aa: CASSLHSGGTEAFF; CDR3nt: TGTGCCAGCAGCCTACACTCGGGGGGGACTGAAGCTTTCTTT
j_gene: TRBJ2-2; abundance: -; d_gene: TRBD1; v_gene: TRBV9; CDR3aa: CASSPLGGTGGRGELFF; CDR3nt: TGTGCCAGCAGCCCACTAGGGGGGACAGGGGGCAGGGGGGAGCTGTTTTTT
j_gene: TRBJ2-1; abundance: few; d_gene: TRBD2; v_gene: TRBV10-2; CDR3aa: CAEGLAGENEQFF; CDR3nt: TGCGCCGAGGGACTAGCGGGGGAGAATGAGCAGTTCTTC
j_gene: TRBJ2-3; abundance: -; d_gene: TRBD2; v_gene: TRBV2; CDR3aa: CASTVSGGMGTDTQYF; CDR3nt: TGTGCCAGCACTGTATCGGGAGGTATGGGCACAGATACGCAGTATTTT
j_gene: TRBJ2-4; abundance: -; d_gene: -; v_gene: TRBV9; CDR3aa: CASSVGRFGKNIQYF; CDR3nt: TGTGCCAGCAGCGTAGGCCGTTTCGGCAAAAACATTCAGTACTTC
j_gene: TRBJ1-1; abundance: once; d_gene: -; v_gene: TRBV6-5; CDR3aa: CASSYARGTTEAFF; CDR3nt: TGTGCCAGCAGTTACGCCAGGGGAACAACTGAAGCTTTCTTT
j_gene: TRBJ1-2; abundance: -; d_gene: -; v_gene: TRBV28; CDR3aa: CASHLGNRVGYGYTF; CDR3nt: TGTGCCAGCCATTTGGGGAACAGGGTTGGCTATGGCTACACCTTC
j_gene: TRBJ2-2; abundance: few; d_gene: -; v_gene: TRBV5-1; CDR3aa: CASSSGEIGELFF; CDR3nt: TGCGCCAGCAGCTCCGGGGAGATCGGGGAGCTGTTTTTT